This TCR beta chain was sequenced in a study of shared clonotypes between healthy human individuals. The germline gives CDR1 MNHEY, CDR2 SMNVEV (reference sequence). Trimming pared 5 bases from V and 4 bases from J, leaving 17 bases between. There are 15 residues in the CDR3. The naive CD8 subset, CD45RO-negative cells positively selected for CCR7, excluded terminally differentiated effector memory CD45RA+ cells. Study results and limitations: In general, naive subsets displayed greater estimated richness than memory subsets did.

About this clone: The antigen remains undetermined.

The table came from immunoSEQ multiplex PCR; TCRdb's copy has only in-frame clones and leaves some out. Here the sample spans fewer than 1 million clones, about 96% being singletons. The chain joins TRBV27 to TRBJ1-1; D not certain. Sequencing input: naive CD8+ T cells sorted from blood. The TCR originated in a man aged 30 to 39 in good health. CDR3 in DNA: TGTGCCAGCAGTCCGAGAGGAGTAGTTTTCACTGAAGCTTTCTTT. It encodes CASSPRGVVFTEAFF.